A selection of T cell receptor beta chains follows, all from one sample in a study of CD8 T cells in Susac syndrome. TCRdb reprocessed the immunoSEQ multiplex PCR reads via MiXCR and lists one record per CDR3 protein. The table records some 450,000 distinct CDR3 sequences, approximately 85% of them present only once. Material: CD8+ T cells from PBMCs. The receptors originated from a human donor with multiple sclerosis. CDR3s include the opening cysteine and the closing phenylalanine or tryptophan.

J,V,CDR3
TRBJ2-7,TRBV27,CASSSSGTGDHEQYF
TRBJ1-2,TRBV4-1,CASSQDPGGGGYGYTF
TRBJ1-5,TRBV27,CASSFVNQPQHF
TRBJ2-1,TRBV12-3/TRBV12-4,CASNRGKNEQFF
TRBJ1-1,TRBV28,CASSSTGTSTNTEAFF
TRBJ2-3,TRBV12-3/TRBV12-4,CASSLVGGEGADTQYF
TRBJ2-7,TRBV27,CASSPGTRRAEQYF
TRBJ1-4,TRBV12-3/TRBV12-4,CASQGGYRKKLFF
TRBJ2-5,TRBV30,CAWSVLLQETQYF
TRBJ2-7,TRBV7-6,CASSSDRLQQYF
TRBJ2-1,TRBV30,CAWSTPGTDIYNEQFF
TRBJ2-1,TRBV9,CASSERGESYNEQFF
TRBJ2-7,TRBV27,CASSYLGSTYEQYF
TRBJ2-4,TRBV20-1,CSASQNHRTEAKNIQYF